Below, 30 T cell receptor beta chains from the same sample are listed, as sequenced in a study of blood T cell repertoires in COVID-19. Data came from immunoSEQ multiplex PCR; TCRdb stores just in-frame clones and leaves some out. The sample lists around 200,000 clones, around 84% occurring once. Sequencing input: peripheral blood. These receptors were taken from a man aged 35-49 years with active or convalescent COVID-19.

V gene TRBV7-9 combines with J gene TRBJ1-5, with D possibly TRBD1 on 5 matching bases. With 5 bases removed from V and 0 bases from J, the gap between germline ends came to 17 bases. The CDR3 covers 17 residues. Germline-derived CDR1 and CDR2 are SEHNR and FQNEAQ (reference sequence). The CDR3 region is CASSLRQNLTSNQPQHF. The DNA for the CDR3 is TGTGCCAGCAGCCTAAGACAGAACTTAACTAGCAATCAGCCCCAGCATTTT. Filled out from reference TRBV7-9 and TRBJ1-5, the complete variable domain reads DTGVSQNPRHKITKRGQNVTFRCDPISEHNRLYWYRQTLGQGPEFLTYFQNEAQLEKSRLLSDRFSAERPKGSFSTLEIQRTEQGDSAMYLCASSLRQNLTSNQPQHFGDGTRLSIL.

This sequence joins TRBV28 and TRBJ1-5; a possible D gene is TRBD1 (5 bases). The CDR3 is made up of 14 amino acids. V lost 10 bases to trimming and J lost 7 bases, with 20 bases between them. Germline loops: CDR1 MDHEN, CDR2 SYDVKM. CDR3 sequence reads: CATRMGGVGQPQHF. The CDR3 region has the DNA TGTGCCACCCGAATGGGGGGTGTGGGGCAGCCCCAGCATTTT.

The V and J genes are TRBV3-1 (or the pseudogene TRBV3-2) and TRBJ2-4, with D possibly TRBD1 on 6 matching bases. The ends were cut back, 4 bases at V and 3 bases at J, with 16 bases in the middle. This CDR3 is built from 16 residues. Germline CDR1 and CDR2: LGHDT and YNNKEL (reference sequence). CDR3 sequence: CASSPSMSDSKNIQYF. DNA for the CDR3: TGTGCCAGCAGCCCAAGTATGTCGGACAGCAAAAACATTCAGTACTTC.

CDR3 protein: CASTPRRSRNEQFF. The CDR3 region has the DNA TGTGCCAGCACCCCTCGGAGGAGTCGCAATGAGCAGTTCTTC. The chain combines TRBV6-5 with TRBJ2-1, with D possibly matching TRBD2 (5 bases). Germline loops: CDR1 MNHEY, CDR2 SVGAGI. V lost 7 bases, J lost 6 bases, and 16 bases lay in between. This CDR3 region has 14 residues.

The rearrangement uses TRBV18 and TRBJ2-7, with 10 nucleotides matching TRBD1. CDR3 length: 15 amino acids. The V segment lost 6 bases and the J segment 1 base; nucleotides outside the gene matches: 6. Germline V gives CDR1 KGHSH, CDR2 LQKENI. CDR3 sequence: CASSPGTGASYEQYF. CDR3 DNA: TGTGCCAGCTCCCCCGGGACAGGGGCTTCCTACGAGCAGTACTTC.

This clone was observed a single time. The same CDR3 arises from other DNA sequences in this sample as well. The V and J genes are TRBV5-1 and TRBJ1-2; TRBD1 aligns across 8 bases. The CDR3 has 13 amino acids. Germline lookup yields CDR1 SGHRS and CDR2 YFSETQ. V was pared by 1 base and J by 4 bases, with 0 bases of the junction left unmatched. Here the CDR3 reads CASSLQGAYGYTF. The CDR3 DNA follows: TGCGCCAGCAGCTTGCAGGGGGCCTATGGCTACACCTTC.

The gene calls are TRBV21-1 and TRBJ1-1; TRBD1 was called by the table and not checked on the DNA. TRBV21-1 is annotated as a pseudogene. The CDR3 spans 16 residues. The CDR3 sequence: CASSKGDPGAHTEAFF. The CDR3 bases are TGTGCCAGCAGCAAAGGGGATCCAGGGGCTCACACTGAAGCTTTCTTT.

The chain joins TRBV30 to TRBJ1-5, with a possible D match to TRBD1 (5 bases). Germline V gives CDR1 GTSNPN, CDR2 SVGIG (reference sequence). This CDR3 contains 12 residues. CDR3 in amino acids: CAYGGVNQPQHF. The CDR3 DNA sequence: TGTGCGTATGGGGGGGTCAATCAGCCCCAGCATTTT.

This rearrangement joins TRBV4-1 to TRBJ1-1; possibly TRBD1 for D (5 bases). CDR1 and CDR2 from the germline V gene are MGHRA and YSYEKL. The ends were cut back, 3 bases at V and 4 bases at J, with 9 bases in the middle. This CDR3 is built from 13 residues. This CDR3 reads CASSHLGGTEAFF. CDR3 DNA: TGCGCCAGCAGCCACTTGGGGGGCACTGAAGCTTTCTTT.

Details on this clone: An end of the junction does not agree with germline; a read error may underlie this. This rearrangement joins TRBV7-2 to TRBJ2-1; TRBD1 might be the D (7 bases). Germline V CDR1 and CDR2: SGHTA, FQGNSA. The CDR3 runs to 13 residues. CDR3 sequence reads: CASSLVAGTDLVF. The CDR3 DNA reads TGTGCCAGCAGCTTAGTTGCGGGGACAGATCTAGTCTTC. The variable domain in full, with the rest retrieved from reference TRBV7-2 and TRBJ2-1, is GAGVSQSPSNKVTEKGKDVELRCDPISGHTALYWYRQSLGQGLEFLIYFQGNSAPDKSGLPSDRFSAERTGGSVSTLTIQRTQQEDSAVYLCASSLVAGTDLVFGPGTRLTVL.

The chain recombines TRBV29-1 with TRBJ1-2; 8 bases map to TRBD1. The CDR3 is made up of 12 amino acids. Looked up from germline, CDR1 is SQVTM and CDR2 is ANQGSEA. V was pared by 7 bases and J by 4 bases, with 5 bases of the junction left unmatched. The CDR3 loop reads CSETTGAYGYTF. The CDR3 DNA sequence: TGCAGCGAGACGACAGGGGCCTATGGCTACACCTTC.

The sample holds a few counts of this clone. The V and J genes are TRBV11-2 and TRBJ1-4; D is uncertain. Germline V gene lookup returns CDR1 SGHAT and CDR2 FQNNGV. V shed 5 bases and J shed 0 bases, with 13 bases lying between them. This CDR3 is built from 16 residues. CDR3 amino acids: CASSPRVSATNEKLFF. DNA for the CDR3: TGTGCCAGCAGCCCCCGGGTATCCGCAACTAATGAAAAACTGTTTTTT.

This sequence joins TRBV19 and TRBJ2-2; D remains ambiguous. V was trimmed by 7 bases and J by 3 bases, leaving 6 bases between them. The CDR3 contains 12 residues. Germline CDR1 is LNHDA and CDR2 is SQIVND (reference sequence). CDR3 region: CASTEYTGELFF. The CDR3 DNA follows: TGTGCCAGTACCGAGTACACCGGGGAGCTGTTTTTT.

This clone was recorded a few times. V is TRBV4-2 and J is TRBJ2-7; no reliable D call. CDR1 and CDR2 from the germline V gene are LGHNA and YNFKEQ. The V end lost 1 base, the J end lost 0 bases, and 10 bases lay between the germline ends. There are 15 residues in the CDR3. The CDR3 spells CASSQASQSSYEQYF. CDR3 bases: TGTGCCAGCAGCCAAGCTTCACAGAGCTCCTACGAGCAGTACTTC.

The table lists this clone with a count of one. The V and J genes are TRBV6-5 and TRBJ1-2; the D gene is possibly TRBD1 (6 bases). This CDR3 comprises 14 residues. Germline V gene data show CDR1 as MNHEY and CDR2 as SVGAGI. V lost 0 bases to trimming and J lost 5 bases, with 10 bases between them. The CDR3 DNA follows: TGTGCCAGCAGTTACTCCGGGACAAGTTATGGCTACACCTTC. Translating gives CASSYSGTSYGYTF.

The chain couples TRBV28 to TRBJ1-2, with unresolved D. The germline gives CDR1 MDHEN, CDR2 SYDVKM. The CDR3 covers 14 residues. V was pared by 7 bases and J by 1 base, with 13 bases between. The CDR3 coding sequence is TGTGCCAGCATGATGCGGGCGTATAACTATGGCTACACCTTC. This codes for CASMMRAYNYGYTF.

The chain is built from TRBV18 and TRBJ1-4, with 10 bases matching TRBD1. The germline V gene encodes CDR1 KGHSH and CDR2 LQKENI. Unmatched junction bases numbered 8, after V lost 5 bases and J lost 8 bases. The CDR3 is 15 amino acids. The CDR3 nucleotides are TGTGCCAGCTCATCCCAGGACAGGGGGAAAGAAAAACTGTTTTTT. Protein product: CASSSQDRGKEKLFF.

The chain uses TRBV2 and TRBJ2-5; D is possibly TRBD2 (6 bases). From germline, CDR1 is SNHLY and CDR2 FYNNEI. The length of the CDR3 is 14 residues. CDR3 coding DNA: TGTGCATCCTCGGTGGAACTAGCACAAGAGACCCAGTACTTC. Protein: CASSVELAQETQYF.

CDR3: CAISRLAGYNEQFF. DNA of the CDR3: TGTGCCATCAGCAGACTAGCGGGGTACAATGAGCAGTTCTTC. The rearrangement uses TRBV10-3 and TRBJ2-1, with 11 positions matching TRBD2. V was clipped by 6 bases and J by 4 bases; unmatched bases: 2. The CDR3 covers 14 residues. CDR1 and CDR2 (germline): ENHRY, SYGVKD.

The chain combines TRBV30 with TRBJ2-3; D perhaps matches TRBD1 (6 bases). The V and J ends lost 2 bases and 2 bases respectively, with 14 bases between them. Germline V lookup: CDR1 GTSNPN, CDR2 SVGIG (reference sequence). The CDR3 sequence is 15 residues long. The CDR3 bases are TGTGCCTGGAGTACCAACGGACAGCTCACAGATACGCAGTATTTT. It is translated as CAWSTNGQLTDTQYF.

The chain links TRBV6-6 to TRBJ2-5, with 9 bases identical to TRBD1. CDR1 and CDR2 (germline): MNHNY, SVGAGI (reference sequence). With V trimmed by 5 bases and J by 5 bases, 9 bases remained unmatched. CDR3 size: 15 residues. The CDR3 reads CASSIGQGRVETQYF. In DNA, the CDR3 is TGTGCCAGCAGTATAGGACAGGGGAGGGTTGAGACCCAGTACTTC.

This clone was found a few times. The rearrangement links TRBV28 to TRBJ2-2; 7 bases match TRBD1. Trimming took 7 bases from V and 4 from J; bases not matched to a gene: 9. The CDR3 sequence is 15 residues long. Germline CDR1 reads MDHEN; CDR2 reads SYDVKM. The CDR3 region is CASINPGGGTGELFF. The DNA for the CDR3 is TGTGCCAGCATTAACCCAGGGGGTGGCACCGGGGAGCTGTTTTTT.

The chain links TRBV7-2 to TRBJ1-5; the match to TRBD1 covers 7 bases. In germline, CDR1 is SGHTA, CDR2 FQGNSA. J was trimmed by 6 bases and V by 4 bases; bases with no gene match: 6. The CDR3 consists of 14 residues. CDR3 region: CASSSRDRSQPQHF. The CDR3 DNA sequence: TGTGCCAGCAGCTCCCGGGACAGATCTCAGCCCCAGCATTTT.

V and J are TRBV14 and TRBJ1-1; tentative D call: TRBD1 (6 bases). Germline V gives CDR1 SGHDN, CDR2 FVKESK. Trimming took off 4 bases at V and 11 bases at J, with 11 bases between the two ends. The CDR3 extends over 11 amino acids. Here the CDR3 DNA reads TGTGCCAGCAGCCGAACAGGGAGTGCTTTCTTT. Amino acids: CASSRTGSAFF.

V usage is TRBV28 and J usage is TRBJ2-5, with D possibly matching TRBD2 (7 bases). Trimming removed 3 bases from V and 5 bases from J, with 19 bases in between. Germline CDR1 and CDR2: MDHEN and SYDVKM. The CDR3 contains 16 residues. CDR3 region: CASSFLFGGAGETQYF. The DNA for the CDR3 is TGTGCCAGCAGTTTTCTGTTTGGGGGGGCTGGGGAGACCCAGTACTTC.

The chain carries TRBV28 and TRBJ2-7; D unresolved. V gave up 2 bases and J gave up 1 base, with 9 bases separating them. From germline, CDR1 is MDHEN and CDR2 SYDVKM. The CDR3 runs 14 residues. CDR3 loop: CASSLVAGSYEQYF. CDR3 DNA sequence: TGTGCCAGCAGTTTAGTCGCAGGATCCTACGAGCAGTACTTC.

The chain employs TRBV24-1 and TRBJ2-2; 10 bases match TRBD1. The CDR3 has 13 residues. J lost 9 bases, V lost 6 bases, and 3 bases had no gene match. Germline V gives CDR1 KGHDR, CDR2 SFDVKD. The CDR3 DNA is TGTGCCACCAGTCGACAGGGGGCACGGGAGCTGTTTTTT. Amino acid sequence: CATSRQGARELFF.

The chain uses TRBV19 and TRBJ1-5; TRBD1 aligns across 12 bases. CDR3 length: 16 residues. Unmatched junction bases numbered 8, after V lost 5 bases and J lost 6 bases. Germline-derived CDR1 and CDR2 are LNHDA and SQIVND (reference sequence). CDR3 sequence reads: CASSLIRDRGPQPQHF. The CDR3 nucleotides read TGTGCCAGTAGTCTTATCCGGGACAGGGGGCCTCAGCCCCAGCATTTT.

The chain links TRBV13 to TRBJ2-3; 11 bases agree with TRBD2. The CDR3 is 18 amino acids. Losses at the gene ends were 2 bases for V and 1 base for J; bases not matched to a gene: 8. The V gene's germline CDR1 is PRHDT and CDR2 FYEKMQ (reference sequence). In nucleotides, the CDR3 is TGTGCCAGCAGCTTACTCACACTAGCGGGGGAACGCACAGATACGCAGTATTTT. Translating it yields CASSLLTLAGERTDTQYF.

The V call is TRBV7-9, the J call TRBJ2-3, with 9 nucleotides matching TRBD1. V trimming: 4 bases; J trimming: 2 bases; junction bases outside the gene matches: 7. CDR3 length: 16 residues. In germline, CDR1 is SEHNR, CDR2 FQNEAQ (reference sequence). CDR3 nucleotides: TGTGCCAGCAGCTCCTCGGACAGGGGTTTCACAGATACGCAGTATTTT. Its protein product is CASSSSDRGFTDTQYF. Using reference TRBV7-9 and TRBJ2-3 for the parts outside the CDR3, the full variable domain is DTGVSQNPRHKITKRGQNVTFRCDPISEHNRLYWYRQTLGQGPEFLTYFQNEAQLEKSRLLSDRFSAERPKGSFSTLEIQRTEQGDSAMYLCASSSSDRGFTDTQYFGPGTRLTVL.